This entry features one T cell receptor (beta chain) sequence. Its antigen is undetermined. The CDR3 extends over 13 amino acids. Trimming took off 1 base at V and 14 bases at J, with 16 bases between the two ends. The V gene's germline CDR1 is SGHTA and CDR2 FQGTGA. Noted time point: week 23, last vaccination. In every dose of vaccine, 300 ug of mutant IDH1 20-mer peptide was given alongside topical imiquimod. This table comes from immunoSEQ multiplex PCR, and its TCRdb copy is limited to in-frame clones, with some not included. This sample has roughly 45,000 clones; roughly 83% occur once, and the top ten carry about 2.2%. This sample was taken from a study of a mutant IDH1 vaccine in newly diagnosed glioma. Study background: Vaccination started 4-6 weeks after radiotherapy alone, or with temozolomide cycles. Overall study results and limits: Pseudoprogression appears to have had no connection to changes in top peripheral T cell clonotypes.

The sequence was collected from a woman under 30 with glioma. Some clones in this sample may be carry-over from other donors' samples. This chain joins TRBV7-3 and TRBJ2-3; maybe TRBD2 (6 bases). The sample in question was PBMCs, obtained from a glioma patient whose treatment included an IDH1 peptide vaccine. CDR3 region: CASSLSPRELAYF. The DNA of the CDR3 is TGTGCCAGCAGCTTAAGTCCTCGGGAGTTGGCGTATTTT. Drawing the rest from reference TRBV7-3 and TRBJ2-3, the complete variable domain is GAGVSQTPSNKVTEKGKYVELRCDPISGHTALYWYRQSLGQGPEFLIYFQGTGAADDSGLPNDRFFAVRPEGSVSTLKIQRTERGDSAVYLCASSLSPRELAYFGPGTRLTVL.